This T cell receptor (beta chain) was documented in a study of molecular identifiers for immune sequencing clone quantification. In the sort, naive CD8 T cells were defined as CD8+CD4-CCR7+CD45RA+. TCRdb passed the PCR reads through MiXCR, listing each CDR3 protein once. This table has 460,000 or so distinct CDR3 sequences, roughly 24% appearing once. The sequenced material came from naive CD8+ T cells from blood, with Jurkat cell RNA spiked in. Subset meaning: FACS-sorted CD8+CD4-CCR7+CD45RA+ naive T cells. This sequence was found in a human donor in good health. Some libraries in this study had Jurkat cell RNA spiked in.

DNA of the CDR3: TGTGCCAGCGATACAATCTCTGGAAACACCATATATTTT. Amino acid sequence: CASDTISGNTIYF. The chain is built from TRBV12-3 or TRBV12-4 and TRBJ1-3, with unresolved D. The CDR3 runs 13 residues. V was cut by 8 bases and J by 0 bases, with 8 bases left in between.